The clone carrying this TCR beta chain was recorded at least ten times. 5'RACE generated cDNA with 10-nucleotide random UMIs. From the 5' RACE reads, TCRdb called clonotypes with MiXCR, one entry per CDR3 protein. The sample has over 50,000 distinct CDR3 sequences, about 5% seen once. The sample belongs to a study of neurological immune-mediated disorders. Across the study: Within the group of around 35 multiple sclerosis patients, approximately 30 were relapsing-remitting, while 3 were secondary progressive.

Germline CDR1 and CDR2: SEHNR and FQNEAQ (reference sequence). The CDR3 is 15 amino acids. Trimming shortened V by 7 bases and J by 5 bases, and 17 bases separated the two germline ends. The unsorted libraries originated from 2 million PBMCs kept at -80 C. This clonotype originated in a human donor with multiple sclerosis. The donor label of this sample is uncertain. Sequenced material: PBMCs. The chain has TRBV7-9 and TRBJ2-2, with D perhaps TRBD1 (6 bases). CDR3 in amino acids: CASTPPGVGTGELFF. Written as DNA, the CDR3 is TGTGCCAGCACCCCACCAGGGGTCGGGACCGGGGAGCTGTTTTTT.